These 5 T cell receptor beta chains were all obtained from the same sample, sequenced in a study of blood T cell repertoires in COVID-19. Only in-frame clones appear in the TCRdb table, and some are missing; sequencing was by immunoSEQ multiplex PCR. The repertoire holds around 190,000 clones, with roughly three quarters as singletons. The sample consisted of peripheral blood. These receptors were collected from a woman between 50 and 59 years old with active or convalescent COVID-19.

This clone was observed a handful of times. This chain joins TRBV3-1 (or the pseudogene TRBV3-2) and TRBJ2-7; 9 positions match TRBD2. This CDR3 spans 16 amino acids. The germline gives CDR1 LGHDT, CDR2 YNNKEL (reference sequence). The trim removed 0 bases at V and 5 bases at J, leaving 8 bases unmatched. Here the CDR3 DNA reads TGTGCCAGCAGCCAAGATCACGGTAGCGGGAGTAACGAGCAGTACTTC. This translates into CASSQDHGSGSNEQYF.

This clone was seen a handful of times. The CDR3 loop reads CASRGTGALGYQPQHF. CDR3 bases: TGTGCCAGCAGGGGGACAGGGGCCCTCGGGTATCAGCCCCAGCATTTT. V usage is TRBV2 and J usage is TRBJ1-5, with 10 positions matching TRBD1. The J segment lost 5 bases and the V segment lost 6 bases, leaving 10 bases of the junction unmatched. There are 16 residues in the CDR3. In germline, CDR1 is SNHLY, CDR2 FYNNEI. The variable domain in full, completed from reference TRBV2 and TRBJ1-5, reads EPEVTQTPSHQVTQMGQEVILRCVPISNHLYFYWYRQILGQKVEFLVSFYNNEISEKSEIFDDQFSVERPDGSNFTLKIRSTKLEDSAMYFCASRGTGALGYQPQHFGDGTRLSIL.

This clone came up once. The V call is TRBV15, the J call TRBJ2-1; a possible D gene is TRBD2 (6 bases). Deletions cut 1 base from V and 11 bases from J, with 9 bases between. Germline V gene sequence: CDR1 LNHNV, CDR2 YYDKDF (reference sequence). The CDR3 totals 12 residues. CDR3 sequence reads: CATSRGRDQQFF. DNA of the CDR3: TGTGCCACCAGCAGAGGGAGGGACCAGCAGTTCTTC.

The chain recombines TRBV11-2 with TRBJ2-3; 10 bases are shared with TRBD2. The V gene's germline CDR1 is SGHAT and CDR2 FQNNGV. Germline trimming cut 1 base from V and 6 bases from J; bases unmatched to any gene: 4. The CDR3 loop spans 15 amino acids. In DNA form, the CDR3 reads TGTGCCAGCAGCTTAGGGTCAGCGGGGGGGGATACGCAGTATTTT. It codes for CASSLGSAGGDTQYF.

This clone was detected a few times. J is TRBJ1-5 and V is TRBV6-2 or TRBV6-3; weak D call: TRBD1 (5 bases). Germline V gives CDR1 MNHEY, CDR2 SVGEGT. With 2 bases removed from V and 6 bases from J, the gap between germline ends came to 11 bases. The CDR3 runs to 14 residues. CDR3 in amino acids: CASSYLQQGQPQHF. In nucleotides, the CDR3 is TGTGCCAGCAGTTACCTTCAGCAGGGTCAGCCCCAGCATTTT.